One sample yielded the 21 T cell receptor beta chains listed below, sequenced in a study of blood T cell repertoires in COVID-19. Data came from immunoSEQ multiplex PCR; TCRdb stores just in-frame clones and leaves some out. The sample has about 230,000 clones, 88% seen once. The sequenced material came from peripheral blood. All receptors come from a woman aged 55-69 years with acute or convalescent COVID-19.

The gene calls are TRBV18 and TRBJ1-2; weak D call: TRBD1 (6 bases). Germline V CDR1 and CDR2: KGHSH, LQKENI. CDR3 length equals 16 residues. The germline V and J ends were trimmed by 3 bases and 0 bases, with 14 bases remaining between them. CDR3 amino acids: CASSPLPRDTNYGYTF. The CDR3 DNA sequence: TGTGCCAGCTCACCGCTTCCCCGGGACACTAACTATGGCTACACCTTC. Filled out from reference TRBV18 and TRBJ1-2, the complete variable domain reads NAGVMQNPRHLVRRRGQEARLRCSPMKGHSHVYWYRQLPEEGLKFMVYLQKENIIDESGMPKERFSAEFPKEGPSILRIQQVVRGDSAAYFCASSPLPRDTNYGYTFGSGTRLTVV.

V usage is TRBV6-6 and J usage is TRBJ1-3, with D possibly being TRBD1 (6 bases). Germline assignment: CDR1 MNHNY and CDR2 SVGAGI (reference sequence). There are 16 residues in the CDR3. Trimming left V 5 bases short and J 0 bases short, with 14 bases between. CDR3 nucleotides: TGTGCCAGCAGTCACCAGGACAGAAACTCTGGAAACACCATATATTTT. It yields the protein CASSHQDRNSGNTIYF.

The genes are TRBV7-2 and TRBJ2-3; 13 bases align to TRBD2. After removal of 5 bases from V and 6 bases from J, the junction contained 11 bases not matched to a gene. This CDR3 region has 17 residues. Germline CDR1 reads SGHTA; CDR2 reads FQGNSA. As DNA, the CDR3 is TGTGCCAGCAGCCCCGTGGAGGGACTAGCGGGAAAGGATACGCAGTATTTT. Translated: CASSPVEGLAGKDTQYF.

The genes are TRBV24-1 and TRBJ1-2, with 9 bases identical to TRBD1. This CDR3 spans 13 amino acids. The V gene's germline CDR1 is KGHDR and CDR2 SFDVKD. The V segment lost 9 bases and the J segment 0 bases; nucleotides outside the gene matches: 1. CDR3 bases: TGTGCCACCCGACAGGGGGCTAACTATGGCTACACCTTC. Translating it yields CATRQGANYGYTF.

This rearrangement joins TRBV28 to TRBJ1-2; weak D call: TRBD1 (6 bases). The CDR3 runs 15 residues. In germline, CDR1 is MDHEN, CDR2 SYDVKM. V lost 5 bases and J lost 4, with 17 bases in between. The CDR3 is CASSPQTGTSYGYTF. The CDR3 nucleotides are TGTGCCAGCAGTCCCCAGACAGGAACCTCCTATGGCTACACCTTC.

The V call is TRBV29-1, the J call TRBJ2-5; 7 bases match TRBD1. Trimming removed 6 bases from V and 2 bases from J; junction bases left unmatched: 6. The CDR3 length is 13 residues. CDR1 is SQVTM and CDR2 is ANQGSEA in the germline V gene. CDR3 in amino acids: CSVVDRDQETQYF. The CDR3 bases are TGCAGCGTAGTAGACAGGGATCAAGAGACCCAGTACTTC.

The chain combines TRBV14 with TRBJ2-5; the match to TRBD2 covers 8 bases. Trimming removed 3 bases from V and 4 bases from J; junction bases left unmatched: 7. From germline, CDR1 is SGHDN and CDR2 FVKESK. The CDR3 extends over 15 amino acids. The DNA for the CDR3 is TGTGCCAGCAGCCAGGTCCGGGGGGGCCTAGAGACCCAGTACTTC. This sequence encodes CASSQVRGGLETQYF.

The gene calls are TRBV4-1 and TRBJ2-2; 7 nucleotides agree with TRBD1. The germline CDR1 and CDR2 sequences are MGHRA and YSYEKL. The V and J ends lost 4 bases and 4 bases, in that order; junction bases with no gene match: 3. CDR3 length: 14 amino acids. The CDR3 loop is CASSRGQTTGELFF. In DNA form, the CDR3 reads TGCGCCAGCAGCCGGGGACAGACCACCGGGGAGCTGTTTTTT.

The chain recombines TRBV20-1 with TRBJ2-3, with 8 bases aligning to TRBD2. After removal of 3 bases from V and 2 bases from J, the junction contained 4 bases not matched to a gene. Germline V gene data show CDR1 as DFQATT and CDR2 as SNEGSKA (reference sequence). The CDR3 totals 14 residues. CDR3 region: CSASLAGNTDTQYF. In DNA form, the CDR3 reads TGCAGTGCTAGTTTAGCGGGAAACACAGATACGCAGTATTTT.

The rearrangement joins TRBV29-1 to TRBJ1-3, with D tentatively TRBD1 (5 bases). V dropped 7 bases and J dropped 7 bases, with 20 bases sitting between them. CDR3 length: 14 residues. Germline V gene lookup returns CDR1 SQVTM and CDR2 ANQGSEA. The CDR3 region is CSARGEVGRNTIYF. CDR3 nucleotides: TGCAGCGCGCGGGGGGAGGTAGGGCGCAACACCATATATTTT.

The V gene is TRBV19, the J gene TRBJ1-5, with a possible D match to TRBD1 (5 bases). In germline, CDR1 is LNHDA, CDR2 SQIVND (reference sequence). The CDR3 consists of 16 residues. Between the trimmed V and J ends, which lost 5 bases and 1 base, there was a span of 15 bases. This CDR3 is CASSLAAGGSNQPQHF. CDR3 nucleotides: TGTGCCAGTAGTTTGGCTGCGGGGGGAAGCAATCAGCCCCAGCATTTT.

This chain uses TRBV5-1 with TRBJ2-5; no definite D call. CDR3 length: 13 residues. The germline V gene has CDR1 SGHRS and CDR2 YFSETQ. Trimming removed 2 bases from V and 2 bases from J, with 7 bases in between. CDR3 residues: CASSFTSQETQYF. In nucleotides, the CDR3 is TGCGCCAGCAGCTTCACCAGTCAAGAGACCCAGTACTTC.

The chain's CDR3 is CASSGDRGYRTNYGYTF. CDR3 nucleotides: TGTGCCAGCAGCGGGGACAGGGGGTACCGTACTAACTATGGCTACACCTTC. The genes are TRBV11-2 and TRBJ1-2, with 11 nucleotides matching TRBD1. The V gene end was trimmed by 5 bases and the J gene end by 0 bases; junction bases not matched to a gene: 8. This CDR3 has 17 amino acids. Germline V lookup: CDR1 SGHAT, CDR2 FQNNGV.

This rearrangement joins TRBV18 to TRBJ1-4; 7 bases match TRBD1. Germline loops: CDR1 KGHSH, CDR2 LQKENI. CDR3 size: 14 residues. With V trimmed by 6 bases and J by 7 bases, 8 bases remained unmatched. DNA of the CDR3: TGTGCCAGCTCCCGACAGGGATGGAGTGAAAAACTGTTTTTT. The encoded protein is CASSRQGWSEKLFF.

This chain uses TRBV20-1 with TRBJ2-1; 7 bases map to TRBD2. The CDR3 has 14 amino acids. The J segment lost 4 bases and the V segment lost 7 bases, leaving 10 bases of the junction unmatched. Germline values: CDR1 DFQATT, CDR2 SNEGSKA (reference sequence). DNA for the CDR3: TGCAGTGTTAGTCGGGCTAGCGGATACAATGAGCAGTTCTTC. Translating it yields CSVSRASGYNEQFF.

The chain uses TRBV9 and TRBJ2-3; 8 bases map to TRBD1. Looked up from germline, CDR1 is SGDLS and CDR2 is YYNGEE. J gave up 6 bases and V 4 bases, and 7 bases lay outside the gene matches. The CDR3 sequence is 14 residues long. In DNA, the CDR3 is TGTGCCAGCAGCAGACAGGGGAACTTGGATACGCAGTATTTT. This sequence encodes CASSRQGNLDTQYF.

This chain joins TRBV12-3 or TRBV12-4 and TRBJ1-1; D is perhaps TRBD1 (5 bases). The CDR3 length is 13 residues. Trimming removed 5 bases at V and 4 bases at J, with 11 bases between. CDR3 nucleotide sequence: TGTGCCAGCAGTAGGGTTGGGGCCACTGAAGCTTTCTTT. As protein: CASSRVGATEAFF.

The chain couples TRBV4-1 to TRBJ2-3, with 11 bases identical to TRBD2. Germline V lookup: CDR1 MGHRA, CDR2 YSYEKL. The CDR3 covers 17 residues. V lost 3 bases, J lost 3 bases, and 8 bases stayed unmatched. CDR3 DNA sequence: TGCGCCAGCAGCCAGACCTCGGGACTAGCGGTGACAGATACGCAGTATTTT. It yields the protein CASSQTSGLAVTDTQYF.

This rearrangement joins TRBV7-3 to TRBJ2-3, with D possibly matching TRBD2 (6 bases). Per the germline V gene, CDR1 is SGHTA and CDR2 is FQGTGA. Trimming took 0 bases from V and 6 from J, leaving 16 bases between them. The CDR3 is 16 amino acids. The CDR3 DNA sequence: TGTGCCAGCAGCTTAACGGGGGGACTGTCCACGGATACGCAGTATTTT. Translated: CASSLTGGLSTDTQYF.

The J gene is TRBJ1-6, the V gene TRBV27; 9 nucleotides agree with TRBD1. The CDR3 is 15 amino acids. Germline trimming cut 6 bases from V and 6 bases from J; bases unmatched to any gene: 6. Germline CDR1 MNHEY, CDR2 SMNVEV (reference sequence). CDR3 sequence: CASRGQGKINSPLHF. DNA of the CDR3: TGTGCCAGCAGGGGACAGGGTAAAATTAATTCACCCCTCCACTTT.

The chain couples TRBV4-1 to TRBJ1-6, with 7 bases identical to TRBD1. The junction had 11 bases not matched to a gene; V was cut back by 2 bases and J by 10 bases. CDR3 length equals 16 residues. Germline assignment: CDR1 MGHRA and CDR2 YSYEKL. The CDR3 sequence is CASSQTSHRGGSPLHF. The CDR3 region has the DNA TGCGCCAGCAGCCAAACATCCCACAGGGGAGGCTCACCCCTCCACTTT.